The 5 T cell receptor beta chains given below trace back to one sample, sequenced in a study of CD8 T cells in ankylosing spondylitis. Study-level findings and limits: Ankylosing spondylitis blood seemed to carry a telltale TCR beta motif made of several highly homologous variants.

These TCRs' antigens remain unknown. TCRdb passed the 5' RACE reads through MiXCR, listing each CDR3 protein once. Altogether 200,000 to 250,000 distinct CDR3 sequences are present, 5.5% to 7.5% being singletons, with the ten largest covering approximately 14%. Sequences were obtained from blood, either unsorted or a sorted T cell fraction (not recorded which). Receptors were obtained from a male donor with ankylosing spondylitis.

This clonotype has at least ten counts. The genes are TRBV4-3 and TRBJ2-1; 9 nucleotides match TRBD1. The J segment lost 7 bases and the V segment lost 6 bases, leaving 7 bases of the junction unmatched. The germline V gene has CDR1 LGHNA and CDR2 YSLEER. CDR3 length equals 14 residues. CDR3: CASSTGTGFNEQFF. CDR3 sequence (DNA): TGCGCCAGCAGTACCGGGACAGGGTTTAATGAGCAGTTCTTC.

This clonotype was seen many times. V usage is TRBV4-3 and J usage is TRBJ2-7, with D possibly being TRBD1 (5 bases). This CDR3 has 15 amino acids. V lost 0 bases and J lost 3, with 12 bases in between. Germline values: CDR1 LGHNA, CDR2 YSLEER. The CDR3 nucleotides read TGCGCCAGCAGCCAAGATTACAGGTCCGACTACGAGCAGTACTTC. It encodes CASSQDYRSDYEQYF.

This clonotype appeared a few times. The gene calls are TRBV3-1 and TRBJ2-1; 10 positions match TRBD2. Germline V lookup: CDR1 LGHDT, CDR2 YNNKEL (reference sequence). The length of the CDR3 is 20 residues. The V gene end was trimmed by 5 bases and the J gene end by 9 bases; junction bases not matched to a gene: 25. The CDR3 DNA sequence: TGTGCCAGCAGCTCCGACGGGAGCGGGAGGGCCGAGGTTTTATTCGGTGAGCAGTTCTTC. Translation gives CASSSDGSGRAEVLFGEQFF.

This chain connects TRBV2 to TRBJ2-1, with TRBD1 as a possible D gene (6 bases). Germline V gives CDR1 SNHLY, CDR2 FYNNEI. This CDR3 comprises 16 residues. V was pared by 6 bases and J by 10 bases, with 25 bases between. The CDR3 DNA reads TGTGCCAGCAGGGGTCTCGGACAGATATTCGAACCCGAGCAGTTCTTC. It codes for CASRGLGQIFEPEQFF.

By frequency in the sample, this clonotype is medium-sized. CDR3 region: CSAVASESSPLHF. The CDR3 region has the DNA TGCAGTGCTGTAGCGAGCGAGAGTTCACCCCTCCACTTT. V usage is TRBV20-1 and J usage is TRBJ1-6; the D is unclear. Per germline, CDR1 DFQATT and CDR2 SNEGSKA (reference sequence). V was pared by 5 bases and J by 9 bases, with 14 bases between. The CDR3 loop spans 13 amino acids.